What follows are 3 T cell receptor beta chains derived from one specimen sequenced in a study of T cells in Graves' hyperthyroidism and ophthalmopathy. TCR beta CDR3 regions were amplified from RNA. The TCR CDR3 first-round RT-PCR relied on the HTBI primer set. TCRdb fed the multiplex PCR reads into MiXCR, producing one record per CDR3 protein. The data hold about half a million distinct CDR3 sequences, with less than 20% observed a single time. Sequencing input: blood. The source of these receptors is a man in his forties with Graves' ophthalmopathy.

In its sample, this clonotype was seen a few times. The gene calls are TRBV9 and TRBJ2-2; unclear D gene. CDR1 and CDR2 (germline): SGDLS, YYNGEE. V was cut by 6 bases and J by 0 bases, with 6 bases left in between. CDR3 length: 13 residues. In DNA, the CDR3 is TGTGCCAGCAAGGCCGCGAACACCGGGGAGCTGTTTTTT. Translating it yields CASKAANTGELFF.

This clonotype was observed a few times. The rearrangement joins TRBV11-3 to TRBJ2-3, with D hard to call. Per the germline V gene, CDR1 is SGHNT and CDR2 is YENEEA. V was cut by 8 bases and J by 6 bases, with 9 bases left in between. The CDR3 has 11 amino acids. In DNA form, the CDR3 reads TGTGCCAGCGCCGATCGGGATACGCAGTATTTT. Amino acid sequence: CASADRDTQYF.

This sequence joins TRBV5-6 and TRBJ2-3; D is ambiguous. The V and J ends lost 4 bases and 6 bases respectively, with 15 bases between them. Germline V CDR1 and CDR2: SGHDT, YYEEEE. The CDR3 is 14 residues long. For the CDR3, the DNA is TGTGCCAGCAGCCTGAGTCCCATGTCGGATACGCAGTATTTT. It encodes CASSLSPMSDTQYF.